This T cell receptor (beta chain) was sequenced in a study of T cell changes during pregnancy in multiple sclerosis (dated by TCRdb to the late 2010s). Some background on the complete study: The study examined how the T cell repertoire changed over the course of pregnancy in women with multiple sclerosis.

The library relied on the immunoSEQ multiplex PCR assay. The table comes from immuneACCESS by way of TCRdb, which keeps in-frame sequences with V and J called. Part of the clones is missing from these tables; in studies checked, under half for an unresolved V gene and the rest for unknown reasons. The sample profile shows around 63,000 clones; around 92% of them were found once. The ten largest clones capture just over 3% of the sample. Ends trimmed: V by 1 base, J by 3 bases; bases unmatched to a gene: 4. The CDR3 sequence holds 14 residues, the cysteine and phenylalanine included. Solely the CDR3 DNA is kept, with 42 bases framed from the first base. Via the germline V gene (reference sequence), CDR1 is SGHKS and CDR2 YYEKEE. On this clone: This clone's antigen is unknown. The sample holds no much larger clone one base away, and base qualities are not on file.

The source material was CD8+ T cells from peripheral blood mononuclear cells, sampled in the third trimester of pregnancy. This sequence uses TRBV5-5 and TRBJ2-7; a stretch of 7 junction bases matches TRBD2. The receptor was derived from a female donor in good health, enrolled as a control in a pregnancy study. The DNA sequence is as follows: TGTGCCAGCAGCTTGCGGGAGGTCTACTACGAGCAGTACTTC. This sequence encodes CASSLREVYYEQYF.